These 25 T cell receptor beta chains were sequenced from one sample in a study of long-term antiretroviral therapy in people with HIV. Samples were assayed with immunoSEQ v3.0 at survey level. Using immunoSEQ multiplex PCR, the repertoire was profiled, and TCRdb retains in-frame clones only, with some absent. The sample includes more than 15,000 clones, roughly 88% of them seen just once. Material: unsorted PBMCs, obtained around 2.3 years before starting antiretroviral therapy. The receptors come from a woman between 25 and 40 years old with HIV.

This clone was recorded once. The rearrangement links TRBV4-3 to TRBJ1-2; D is perhaps TRBD1 (6 bases). The germline gives CDR1 LGHNA, CDR2 YSLEER. The CDR3 is 15 residues long. The V end lost 4 bases, the J end lost 5 bases, and 17 bases lay between the germline ends. The CDR3 DNA sequence: TGCGCCAGCAGCCTGGAGACAGGAGGCGGGTATGGCTACACCTTC. Translating gives CASSLETGGGYGYTF.

The CDR3 nucleotides read TGCGCCAGCAGCTCTGCAGGGAGCTCTGGAAACACCATATATTTT. Protein: CASSSAGSSGNTIYF. The chain combines TRBV10-1 with TRBJ1-3; D perhaps matches TRBD1 (5 bases). Germline lookup yields CDR1 WNHNN and CDR2 SYGVQD (reference sequence). V lost 6 bases to trimming and J lost 0 bases, with 12 bases between them. CDR3 length: 15 residues.

V gene TRBV7-9 combines with J gene TRBJ1-2; D is unresolved. Per the germline V gene, CDR1 is SEHNR and CDR2 is FQNEAQ (reference sequence). V was cut by 4 bases and J by 6 bases, with 9 bases left in between. The length of the CDR3 is 12 residues. The CDR3 protein is CASSSGAHGYTF. Here the CDR3 DNA reads TGTGCCAGCAGCTCGGGAGCGCATGGCTACACCTTC. The variable domain in full, completed from reference TRBV7-9 and TRBJ1-2, reads DTGVSQNPRHKITKRGQNVTFRCDPISEHNRLYWYRQTLGQGPEFLTYFQNEAQLEKSRLLSDRFSAERPKGSFSTLEIQRTEQGDSAMYLCASSSGAHGYTFGSGTRLTVV.

The CDR3 region has the DNA TGCGCCAGCAGTCAATCTTCAGGGGGCGGTAATGAAAAACTGTTTTTT. Translated, it gives CASSQSSGGGNEKLFF. The chain carries TRBV23-1 and TRBJ1-4, with 8 bases identical to TRBD1. TRBV23-1 is filed as an ORF, its function uncertain. This CDR3 is 16 amino acids long. V dropped 0 bases and J dropped 4; count of bases not matched to a gene: 4.

The gene calls are TRBV19 and TRBJ1-2; perhaps TRBD1 as D (5 bases). The CDR3 length is 14 residues. V lost 7 bases and J 5 bases, leaving 17 bases between the germline ends. Germline lookup yields CDR1 LNHDA and CDR2 SQIVND (reference sequence). The CDR3 here is CASNTGTMSYGYTF. The CDR3 coding sequence is TGTGCCAGTAATACCGGGACGATGTCTTATGGCTACACCTTC.

This chain joins TRBV18 and TRBJ2-5; 11 nucleotides match TRBD2. In germline, CDR1 is KGHSH, CDR2 LQKENI. V lost 1 base to trimming and J lost 4 bases; unmatched junction nucleotides: 5. CDR3 size: 16 residues. This CDR3 reads CASSPRLAGTAETQYF. In DNA form, the CDR3 reads TGTGCCAGCTCACCACGACTAGCGGGGACCGCAGAGACCCAGTACTTC.

The V gene is TRBV29-1, the J gene TRBJ2-3; 7 positions match TRBD1. The CDR3 spans 13 residues. The trim removed 5 bases at V and 5 bases at J, leaving 7 bases unmatched. Germline V gene lookup returns CDR1 SQVTM and CDR2 ANQGSEA. CDR3 nucleotide sequence: TGCAGCGTTAGAACCGGGACAGTAGATACGCAGTATTTT. It translates to CSVRTGTVDTQYF.

The J gene is TRBJ1-1, the V gene TRBV19; a possible D gene is TRBD1 (5 bases). The CDR3 spans 13 residues. V lost 3 bases and J 1 base, leaving 6 bases between the germline ends. Germline values: CDR1 LNHDA, CDR2 SQIVND (reference sequence). CDR3 residues: CASSMGRNTEAFF. The CDR3 nucleotides are TGTGCCAGTAGTATGGGACGGAACACTGAAGCTTTCTTT.

The chain combines TRBV7-8 with TRBJ2-7; TRBD1 matches 7 bases. This CDR3 region has 14 residues. J was trimmed by 2 bases and V by 1 base; bases with no gene match: 2. Germline V CDR1 and CDR2: SGHVS, FQNEAQ. The CDR3 here is CASSLGGGAYEQYF. The CDR3 DNA is TGTGCCAGCAGCTTAGGAGGGGGCGCCTACGAGCAGTACTTC.

The chain carries TRBV6-1 and TRBJ1-6, with 8 bases lining up with TRBD1. Germline CDR1 is MNHNS and CDR2 is SASEGT. The CDR3 length is 20 residues. The ends lost 0 bases at V and 7 bases at J; junction bases unmatched: 17. CDR3 coding DNA: TGTGCCAGCAGTGAAGCGCGGACAGGGTGGGGAATAGTTCGAAATTCACCCCTCCACTTT. Translated: CASSEARTGWGIVRNSPLHF.

The chain combines TRBV7-2 with TRBJ1-6; D gene unclear. V gave up 0 bases and J gave up 2 bases, with 8 bases separating them. This CDR3 spans 16 amino acids. Germline CDR1 reads SGHTA; CDR2 reads FQGNSA. The DNA for the CDR3 is TGTGCCAGCAGCTTAGCCGGCGGACCCTATAATTCACCCCTCCACTTT. It encodes CASSLAGGPYNSPLHF.

This chain connects TRBV9 to TRBJ1-5; D perhaps matches TRBD1 (6 bases). Trimming left V 4 bases short and J 10 bases short, with 18 bases between. The CDR3 loop spans 14 amino acids. Germline V lookup: CDR1 SGDLS, CDR2 YYNGEE. The CDR3 reads CASSSRGDTSPQHF. As DNA, the CDR3 is TGTGCCAGCAGCTCCCGGGGGGACACGTCACCCCAGCATTTT.

V is TRBV5-4 and J is TRBJ1-2; 8 bases agree with TRBD1. Germline CDR1 reads SGHNT; CDR2 reads YYREEE (reference sequence). CDR3 size: 17 residues. After removal of 0 bases from V and 4 bases from J, the junction contained 11 bases not matched to a gene. CDR3 DNA: TGTGCCAGCAGCTTGGAGTCGGCAGGGGGCGGTAGCTATGGCTACACCTTC. It translates to CASSLESAGGGSYGYTF. Variable domain in full (rest from reference TRBV5-4 and TRBJ1-2): ETGVTQSPTHLIKTRGQQVTLRCSSQSGHNTVSWYQQALGQGPQFIFQYYREEENGRGNFPPRFSGLQFPNYSSELNVNALELDDSALYLCASSLESAGGGSYGYTFGSGTRLTVV.

This chain's CDR3 is CASSLAGVGGASYEQYF. DNA of the CDR3: TGTGCCAGCAGCTTGGCCGGAGTAGGGGGTGCGTCCTACGAGCAGTACTTC. The chain carries TRBV5-5 and TRBJ2-7; weak D call: TRBD1 (6 bases). Per the germline V gene, CDR1 is SGHKS and CDR2 is YYEKEE (reference sequence). The V and J ends lost 0 bases and 1 base respectively, with 17 bases between them. This CDR3 is built from 17 residues.

The V and J genes are TRBV6-6 and TRBJ1-5; 9 bases are a match to TRBD1. Germline V gene data show CDR1 as MNHNY and CDR2 as SVGAGI (reference sequence). The CDR3 covers 15 residues. The V gene end was trimmed by 4 bases and the J gene end by 2 bases; junction bases not matched to a gene: 3. The CDR3 sequence: CASSFTGGGNQPQHF. CDR3 bases: TGTGCCAGCAGTTTCACAGGGGGCGGCAATCAGCCCCAGCATTTT.

The J gene is TRBJ1-6, the V gene TRBV19; D may be TRBD1 (5 bases). Germline loops: CDR1 LNHDA, CDR2 SQIVND (reference sequence). V was pared by 6 bases and J by 8 bases, with 11 bases between. The length of the CDR3 is 13 residues. CDR3 region: CASRGRVDSPLHF. The CDR3 bases are TGTGCCAGTAGGGGCAGGGTGGATTCACCCCTCCACTTT.

This chain connects TRBV7-9 to TRBJ2-3; D possibly corresponds to TRBD2 (8 bases). The CDR3 spans 16 residues. In germline, CDR1 is SEHNR, CDR2 FQNEAQ (reference sequence). Trimming cost V 5 bases and J 7 bases, with 22 bases left between them. In nucleotides, the CDR3 is TGTGCCAGCAGCCCCCAGCGACAGGGCGGGGGGAATACGCAGTATTTT. Protein: CASSPQRQGGGNTQYF.

V and J are TRBV5-1 and TRBJ2-1; 8 bases are a match to TRBD2. Germline values: CDR1 SGHRS, CDR2 YFSETQ. V lost 4 bases and J lost 7; bases outside the gene matches: 4. This CDR3 region has 13 residues. CDR3 nucleotide sequence: TGCGCCAGCAGCCCCACGGGGGGGAATGAGCAGTTCTTC. It is translated as CASSPTGGNEQFF.

This clone was recorded a few times. The rearrangement links TRBV5-1 to TRBJ1-6; 10 bases are shared with TRBD1. Germline V CDR1 and CDR2: SGHRS, YFSETQ. V was clipped by 0 bases and J by 9 bases; unmatched bases: 3. The length of the CDR3 is 15 residues. CDR3 residues: CASSLGDRGTSPLHF. The CDR3 DNA follows: TGCGCCAGCAGCTTGGGGGACAGGGGCACTTCACCCCTCCACTTT.

This CDR3 is CASSEEGDSNQPQHF. As DNA, the CDR3 is TGTGCCAGCAGTGAAGAGGGCGATAGCAATCAGCCCCAGCATTTT. The chain links TRBV2 to TRBJ1-5, with D unclear. The germline V and J ends were trimmed by 1 base and 0 bases, with 7 bases remaining between them. Germline lookup yields CDR1 SNHLY and CDR2 FYNNEI. The CDR3 covers 15 residues. Full variable domain (missing parts from reference TRBV2 and TRBJ1-5): EPEVTQTPSHQVTQMGQEVILRCVPISNHLYFYWYRQILGQKVEFLVSFYNNEISEKSEIFDDQFSVERPDGSNFTLKIRSTKLEDSAMYFCASSEEGDSNQPQHFGDGTRLSIL.

The chain joins TRBV29-1 to TRBJ1-1, with 7 positions matching TRBD1. The CDR3 sequence is 14 residues long. V lost 7 bases and J lost 10; bases outside the gene matches: 18. From germline, CDR1 is SQVTM and CDR2 ANQGSEA. CDR3 sequence reads: CSAKPDRAGSRAFF. The CDR3 DNA sequence: TGCAGCGCTAAGCCTGACAGGGCTGGTAGTCGAGCTTTCTTT.

The chain carries TRBV6-5 and TRBJ1-1; 7 bases agree with TRBD1. Germline-derived CDR1 and CDR2 are MNHEY and SVGAGI. This CDR3 is built from 15 residues. The V segment lost 0 bases and the J segment 0 bases; nucleotides outside the gene matches: 1. The CDR3 sequence: CASSYSTGLNTEAFF. The CDR3 nucleotides are TGTGCCAGCAGTTACTCGACAGGGCTGAACACTGAAGCTTTCTTT.

V is TRBV30 and J is TRBJ2-5, with D tentatively TRBD2 (5 bases). With 5 bases removed from V and 4 bases from J, the gap between germline ends came to 11 bases. The V gene's germline CDR1 is GTSNPN and CDR2 SVGIG (reference sequence). This CDR3 contains 12 residues. As DNA, the CDR3 is TGTGCCTGGTCCTCCCGGGGAGAGACCCAGTACTTC. This translates into CAWSSRGETQYF.

The chain has TRBV7-9 and TRBJ1-6; D gene ambiguous. Trimming stripped 5 bases from V and 6 bases from J, with 14 bases between. This CDR3 spans 15 amino acids. Germline V gene sequence: CDR1 SEHNR, CDR2 FQNEAQ (reference sequence). The CDR3 nucleotides read TGTGCCAGCAGCCGTGGGTACGGGGTTAATTCACCCCTCCACTTT. Translating gives CASSRGYGVNSPLHF.

The chain uses TRBV5-4 and TRBJ1-4; D is unresolved. Germline CDR1 is SGHNT and CDR2 is YYREEE (reference sequence). Trimming removed 2 bases at V and 8 bases at J, with 16 bases between. This CDR3 region has 15 residues. In DNA form, the CDR3 reads TGTGCCAGCAGCTTCCGAGACGGCGGCTTGGAAAAACTGTTTTTT. Its translation is CASSFRDGGLEKLFF.